The clone carrying this T cell receptor (beta chain) has a single count. The target antigen is unknown. The data were obtained in a study of shared clonotypes between healthy human individuals. Overall study context: The study used three CD4 naive, three CD4 memory, two CD8 naive and one CD8 memory plate per donor. Whole-study findings and limits: Generation probabilities of non-shared clonotypes were lower (relative to those shared by all four donors).

Data came from immunoSEQ multiplex PCR; TCRdb stores just in-frame clones and leaves some out. The data show about 2.2 million clones, 93% seen once. Cells designated naive CD8 were CD45RO-negative and were positively selected for CCR7, with terminally differentiated effector memory CD45RA+ cells excluded. This clonotype was obtained from a man between 18 and 35 years old in good health. Some clones in this sample may be carry-over from other donors' samples. Sample: naive CD8+ T cells from PBMCs.

CDR3 amino acids: CAIREERGENEQFF. CDR3 in DNA: TGTGCCATCAGGGAGGAGAGGGGTGAAAATGAGCAGTTCTTC. This chain joins TRBV10-3 and TRBJ2-1; TRBD1 or TRBD2 may be the D gene (5 bases each). This CDR3 has 14 residues. CDR1 is ENHRY and CDR2 is SYGVKD in the germline V gene. Trimming removed 6 bases at V and 7 bases at J, with 16 bases between.